The present entry profiles one TCR beta chain with its context. The antigen remains unidentified. The protocol was immunoSEQ multiplex PCR, while the TCRdb copy is restricted to in-frame clones and leaves out a portion. The sample consists of around 33,000 clones, approximately 48% of them appearing once. The sample originates from a study of cytotoxic CD8 clonotypes in ibrutinib-treated CLL. Study overall: Investigators collected response samples after a median roughly 12 months of treatment, range 6 to 36.

Findings and caveats of the study: Samples from sustained-remission and progressing patients were taken at different times. Clonality increased with ibrutinib response but returned toward baseline at progression. Researchers report that baseline clonality outpaced age-matched healthy donors and tracked circulating CD8+ T-cell counts.

The receptor's source is a human donor with chronic lymphocytic leukemia. The source was PBMCs, collected before ibrutinib treatment.

CDR3 sequence: CASSRTGTGAEAFF. CDR3 in DNA: TGTGCCAGCAGCCGAACCGGGACAGGGGCTGAAGCTTTCTTT. J is TRBJ1-1 and V is TRBV7-3; 10 bases fit TRBD1. The V segment lost 5 bases and the J segment 6 bases; nucleotides outside the gene matches: 6. In germline, CDR1 is SGHTA, CDR2 FQGTGA. This CDR3 spans 14 amino acids.